This entry describes one T cell receptor beta chain. Its antigen is currently unknown. Here immunoSEQ multiplex PCR was the method, and the copy in TCRdb shows in-frame clones only, minus some. Counted here are around 82,000 clones, around nine tenths occurring once; the ten biggest clones make up approximately 15%. In chemo-refractory metastatic non-small-cell lung cancer, patients got ipilimumab CTLA-4 blockade together with focal radiation. The sample comes from a study of radiotherapy plus CTLA-4 blockade in lung cancer. As for the study in general: Disease control was present in more than 25% of patients, and objective responses in 18%. Study findings and constraints: Reportedly, early blood T cell clone dynamics best predicted response, with interferon-beta. There was expansion of tumor-derived TCR clones in blood after radiotherapy plus ipilimumab.

V lost 1 base and J lost 3, with 7 bases in between. The CDR3 consists of 14 residues. CDR1 and CDR2 from the germline V gene are KGHSH and LQKENI. This clonotype was obtained from a human donor with non-small cell lung cancer that progressed on radiotherapy plus ipilimumab. Sequenced material: peripheral blood, taken from a patient treated with radiotherapy plus ipilimumab. The chain is built from TRBV18 and TRBJ1-5, with unresolved D. The CDR3 DNA sequence: TGTGCCAGCTCACCACGGGGAAACAATCAGCCCCAGCATTTT. This translates into CASSPRGNNQPQHF. Supplemented by reference TRBV18 and TRBJ1-5, the full variable domain reads NAGVMQNPRHLVRRRGQEARLRCSPMKGHSHVYWYRQLPEEGLKFMVYLQKENIIDESGMPKERFSAEFPKEGPSILRIQQVVRGDSAAYFCASSPRGNNQPQHFGDGTRLSIL.